The 24 T cell receptor beta chains in this list originate from one sample, sequenced in a study of CD8 T cells in Susac syndrome. RNA in amounts of roughly 0.5 to 1 ug was reverse transcribed with random hexamers. TCRdb ran MiXCR on the immunoSEQ multiplex PCR reads and lists one entry per CDR3 protein. The table has around 100,000 distinct CDR3 sequences, nearly 97% seen once. The sample comprised CD8+ T cells from PBMCs. The receptors stem from a human donor with Susac syndrome.

V usage is TRBV7-2 and J usage is TRBJ1-2; 12 bases are a match to TRBD1. Per germline, CDR1 SGHTA and CDR2 FQGNSA. The CDR3 consists of 16 residues. The V and J ends lost 5 bases and 8 bases, in that order; junction bases with no gene match: 12. CDR3 sequence (DNA): TGTGCCAGCAGCCCACTTCCGGGACAGGGGGCTGGCGGCTACACCTTC. Its protein is CASSPLPGQGAGGYTF.

V usage is TRBV14 and J usage is TRBJ1-2; D unclear. Germline CDR1 is SGHDN and CDR2 is FVKESK. The V end lost 0 bases, the J end lost 8 bases, and 10 bases lay between the germline ends. The CDR3 consists of 13 residues. The CDR3: CASSQDLGEGYTF. The DNA for the CDR3 is TGTGCCAGCAGCCAAGATCTTGGGGAAGGCTACACCTTC.

The V and J genes are TRBV18 and TRBJ2-5, with D tentatively TRBD2 (6 bases). Trimming shortened V by 4 bases and J by 7 bases, and 7 bases separated the two germline ends. Germline values: CDR1 KGHSH, CDR2 LQKENI. The CDR3 is made up of 11 amino acids. The CDR3 reads CASSQEGTQYF. CDR3 sequence (DNA): TGTGCCAGCTCACAGGAGGGGACCCAGTACTTC. Full variable domain (remainder filled in from reference TRBV18 and TRBJ2-5): NAGVMQNPRHLVRRRGQEARLRCSPMKGHSHVYWYRQLPEEGLKFMVYLQKENIIDESGMPKERFSAEFPKEGPSILRIQQVVRGDSAAYFCASSQEGTQYFGPGTRLLVL.

The chain carries TRBV9 and TRBJ1-2; a weak D match, TRBD1 (5 bases). The CDR3 loop spans 15 amino acids. V dropped 4 bases and J dropped 8 bases, with 21 bases sitting between them. CDR1 is SGDLS, CDR2 YYNGEE, per germline. CDR3 nucleotides: TGTGCCAGCAGCACGAGGACAACGAGCATTGGAGGCTACACCTTC. Translated, it gives CASSTRTTSIGGYTF.

This clonotype has only one observation. J is TRBJ1-2 and V is TRBV5-1; 9 bases line up with TRBD1. Per germline, CDR1 SGHRS and CDR2 YFSETQ. The ends lost 4 bases at V and 7 bases at J; junction bases unmatched: 5. This CDR3 is 13 amino acids long. The CDR3 DNA reads TGCGCCAGCAGCCGGACAGGGGAAGGTGGCTACACCTTC. Encoded protein: CASSRTGEGGYTF.

The chain joins TRBV4-1 to TRBJ2-3; possibly TRBD1 or TRBD2 for D (5 bases each). Trimming shortened V by 1 base and J by 0 bases, and 11 bases separated the two germline ends. CDR3 size: 16 residues. The germline V gene encodes CDR1 MGHRA and CDR2 YSYEKL. CDR3 amino acids: CASSQAGTMSTDTQYF. CDR3 nucleotide sequence: TGCGCCAGCAGCCAAGCTGGGACGATGAGCACAGATACGCAGTATTTT.

The chain uses TRBV14 and TRBJ2-1; TRBD2 agrees at 12 bases. V shed 0 bases and J 8 bases; nucleotides not matched to a gene: 2. The CDR3 is 15 residues long. The germline V gene has CDR1 SGHDN and CDR2 FVKESK. DNA of the CDR3: TGTGCCAGCAGCCAAGACCCTAGCGGGAGGGATGAGCAGTTCTTC. It translates to CASSQDPSGRDEQFF.

This chain connects TRBV5-1 to TRBJ1-1; the D is unclear. This CDR3 is 14 amino acids long. CDR1 SGHRS and CDR2 YFSETQ come from the germline V gene. V was clipped by 0 bases and J by 4 bases, with 10 bases between them. The CDR3 protein is CASSLEGGATEAFF. CDR3 nucleotide sequence: TGCGCCAGCAGCTTGGAGGGAGGTGCCACTGAAGCTTTCTTT.

V is TRBV2 and J is TRBJ2-1; 8 bases are shared with TRBD2. The germline gives CDR1 SNHLY, CDR2 FYNNEI. V lost 6 bases to trimming and J lost 5 bases; unmatched junction nucleotides: 3. CDR3 size: 13 residues. CDR3 sequence reads: CASRGLGDNEQFF. CDR3 sequence (DNA): TGTGCCAGCAGGGGACTAGGTGACAATGAGCAGTTCTTC.

The V gene is TRBV29-1, the J gene TRBJ2-3, with unresolved D. This CDR3 contains 11 residues. With 4 bases removed from V and 2 bases from J, the gap between germline ends came to 4 bases. Germline V CDR1 and CDR2: SQVTM, ANQGSEA. CDR3 in amino acids: CSVGPTDTQYF. DNA for the CDR3: TGCAGCGTTGGGCCCACAGATACGCAGTATTTT.

The CDR3 here is CSALRGNEQFF. CDR3 DNA: TGCAGTGCTTTGAGAGGGAATGAGCAGTTCTTC. The chain links TRBV20-1 to TRBJ2-1; TRBD2 is a possible D gene (5 bases). The CDR3 has 11 amino acids. Trimming pared 5 bases from V and 7 bases from J, leaving 9 bases between. CDR1 is DFQATT and CDR2 is SNEGSKA in the germline V gene (reference sequence).

This chain connects TRBV9 to TRBJ1-1; no definite D call. The CDR3 consists of 15 residues. The germline V and J ends were trimmed by 0 bases and 0 bases, with 9 bases remaining between them. CDR1 and CDR2 (germline): SGDLS, YYNGEE. This CDR3 is CASSVEGRMNTEAFF. Here the CDR3 DNA reads TGTGCCAGCAGCGTAGAGGGCAGGATGAACACTGAAGCTTTCTTT.

V usage is TRBV29-1 and J usage is TRBJ2-3; perhaps TRBD2 as D (6 bases). This CDR3 has 13 residues. CDR1 and CDR2 from the germline V gene are SQVTM and ANQGSEA. V was trimmed by 4 bases and J by 6 bases, leaving 14 bases between them. The CDR3 protein is CSVVPSVGDTQYF. The CDR3 bases are TGCAGCGTTGTTCCTAGCGTGGGGGATACGCAGTATTTT.

The chain links TRBV4-1 to TRBJ2-1, with 7 positions matching TRBD2. The germline CDR1 and CDR2 sequences are MGHRA and YSYEKL. Trimming cost V 1 base and J 4 bases; bases outside gene matches: 16. This CDR3 is 19 amino acids long. This CDR3 is CASSQVGGVRLAAYNEQFF. The CDR3 bases are TGCGCCAGCAGCCAAGTTGGGGGTGTGCGTCTAGCGGCGTACAATGAGCAGTTCTTC.

The chain uses TRBV9 and TRBJ2-7; possibly TRBD2 for D (5 bases). CDR1 is SGDLS, CDR2 YYNGEE, per germline. V lost 4 bases to trimming and J lost 1 base, with 15 bases between them. The CDR3 is made up of 15 amino acids. CDR3 region: CASSPLREWSYEQYF. The CDR3, as DNA: TGTGCCAGCAGCCCCCTGAGGGAGTGGTCCTACGAGCAGTACTTC.

The genes are TRBV5-1 and TRBJ1-1; a weak D match, TRBD1 (5 bases). Trimming removed 5 bases at V and 3 bases at J, with 11 bases between. Germline CDR1 is SGHRS and CDR2 is YFSETQ. The CDR3 totals 13 residues. In DNA form, the CDR3 reads TGCGCCAGCAGAACCCCAGGGTACACTGAAGCTTTCTTT. Residues: CASRTPGYTEAFF.

The chain joins TRBV20-1 to TRBJ1-6; D uncertain. The CDR3 totals 13 residues. The germline gives CDR1 DFQATT, CDR2 SNEGSKA (reference sequence). Trimming took 6 bases from V and 7 from J, leaving 13 bases between them. CDR3 nucleotide sequence: TGCAGTGCCCAGGATTCTCTGAATTCACCCCTCCACTTT. This sequence encodes CSAQDSLNSPLHF.

The chain employs TRBV7-6 and TRBJ2-7; D possibly corresponds to TRBD2 (7 bases). The CDR3 is made up of 14 amino acids. V lost 5 bases, J lost 3 bases, and 14 bases lay in between. The germline V gene encodes CDR1 SGHVS and CDR2 FNYEAQ. The CDR3 DNA is TGTGCCAGCAGCCTCGGGGGGCCGGGCTACGAGCAGTACTTC. This codes for CASSLGGPGYEQYF.

The J gene is TRBJ1-1, the V gene TRBV5-6; D gene unclear. The CDR3 spans 13 residues. Per the germline V gene, CDR1 is SGHDT and CDR2 is YYEEEE. Trimming shortened V by 1 base and J by 4 bases, and 8 bases separated the two germline ends. The CDR3 DNA reads as TGTGCCAGCAGCTTGTATGATTCCACTGAAGCTTTCTTT. Translated, it gives CASSLYDSTEAFF.

V is TRBV29-1 and J is TRBJ2-7; 7 bases fit TRBD1. CDR3 length: 13 amino acids. The V gene end was trimmed by 4 bases and the J gene end by 2 bases; junction bases not matched to a gene: 5. Germline-derived CDR1 and CDR2 are SQVTM and ANQGSEA. In DNA form, the CDR3 reads TGCAGCGTTGGACAGGGAGAGCCCTACGAGCAGTACTTC. Translating gives CSVGQGEPYEQYF.

This clonotype was seen once. This sequence joins TRBV15 and TRBJ2-1; no clear D. CDR1 is LNHNV and CDR2 is YYDKDF in the germline V gene (reference sequence). This CDR3 has 16 residues. V dropped 0 bases and J dropped 2 bases, with 11 bases sitting between them. The CDR3 DNA reads TGTGCCACCAGCAGAGATCGAATAATTCCCTACAATGAGCAGTTCTTC. This sequence encodes CATSRDRIIPYNEQFF.

This clonotype was detected only once. The V and J genes are TRBV5-6 and TRBJ1-1; 9 bases line up with TRBD1. The CDR3 extends over 16 amino acids. Germline loops: CDR1 SGHDT, CDR2 YYEEEE. The V gene end was trimmed by 2 bases and the J gene end by 5 bases; junction bases not matched to a gene: 10. CDR3 loop: CASSFGDRVFDTEAFF. In DNA form, the CDR3 reads TGTGCCAGCAGCTTTGGGGACAGGGTTTTTGATACTGAAGCTTTCTTT.

The chain joins TRBV20-1 to TRBJ1-4; possible D gene TRBD1, 5 bases. V was shortened by 0 bases and J by 6 bases, with 11 bases between the two germline ends. This CDR3 region has 14 residues. The V gene's germline CDR1 is DFQATT and CDR2 SNEGSKA (reference sequence). CDR3 DNA: TGCAGTGCTAGAGATCCGGGGCGATATGAAAAACTGTTTTTT. Protein: CSARDPGRYEKLFF.

The rearrangement uses TRBV20-1 and TRBJ2-3; the D is unclear. CDR1 is DFQATT and CDR2 is SNEGSKA in the germline V gene (reference sequence). This CDR3 is 13 amino acids long. V was clipped by 3 bases and J by 4 bases, with 11 bases between them. This CDR3 is CSARAPPADTQYF. For the CDR3, the DNA is TGCAGTGCTAGGGCCCCCCCGGCAGATACGCAGTATTTT.